The entry below describes one TCR beta chain. Participants came from around 25 US areas, aged about 18 to 89 years. This CDR3 spans 13 amino acids. These data are taken from a study of blood T cell repertoires in COVID-19. The overall study: The United States, Italy and Spain supplied acute and convalescent COVID-19 samples. PBMCs, B-cell-depleted T cells, or T cells were the source of the cDNA or gDNA that made up the material.

Source study methods: How many nucleated cells were present was estimated from reference gene primer amplification. Generated by immunoSEQ multiplex PCR, the TCRdb table keeps only in-frame clones and is missing some. V and J calls plus clone size are reproduced from that table; the DNA served to infer D and trimming. The sample lists 120,000 to 150,000 clones; about 85% were seen once. The sample consisted of PBMCs or T cells enriched from blood (not recorded which). The sequence was obtained from a middle-aged woman who had been exposed to COVID-19. V is TRBV21-1 and J is TRBJ1-2; the table calls TRBD1, which could not be checked here. TRBV21-1 is designated a pseudogene. The CDR3 DNA sequence: TGTGCCAGCCACATTTGGGGACATGGGTGCTACACCTTC. Translation gives CASHIWGHGCYTF.